This entry describes one TCR beta chain. Its target is not known. The data were obtained in a study of T cell responses to AZD1222 COVID-19 vaccine. Findings of the study overall: Sampling captured repertoires only after the peak T cell response.

Data came from immunoSEQ multiplex PCR; TCRdb stores just in-frame clones and leaves some out. The data hold about 86,000 clones, with 78% observed a single time. Trimming at V came to 2 bases and at J to 0 bases, leaving 5 bases not matched to a gene. Germline assignment: CDR1 LGHNT and CDR2 FRNRAP. The CDR3 covers 16 residues. Source: peripheral blood, taken on day 0 of AZD1222 vaccination. The receptor was derived from an adult in good health. This sequence joins TRBV12-5 and TRBJ2-3; 7 bases align to TRBD1. CDR3 loop: CASGLRQGASTDTQYF. Written as DNA, the CDR3 is TGTGCTAGTGGTTTGAGACAGGGAGCTAGCACAGATACGCAGTATTTT.